This TCR beta chain was identified in a study of T-cell reconstitution after alpha-beta-depleted transplantation in children. This clonotype came up many times. V gave up 4 bases and J gave up 0 bases; unmatched junction bases: 3. This CDR3 has 16 residues. In germline, CDR1 is SGHRS, CDR2 YFSETQ. Unique molecular identifiers tagged the TCRbeta library. TCRdb re-analysed the PCR reads in MiXCR, keeping a single row per CDR3 protein. The sample has 780,000 or so distinct CDR3 sequences, approximately 15% seen once. The sample was PBMCs, mostly from graft donor cells, taken 360 days after TCRalphabeta/CD19-depleted stem cell transplant. V is TRBV5-1 and J is TRBJ2-1; 11 nucleotides line up with TRBD2. The receptor was isolated from a male patient aged 5 to 17 who had a stem cell transplant for acute lymphoblastic leukemia, so the T cells may come from the graft donor. The DNA of the CDR3 is TGCGCCAGCAGCGTAACTAGCGGGAGCTCCTACAATGAGCAGTTCTTC. Translated, it gives CASSVTSGSSYNEQFF.